These 10 T cell receptor beta chains came from one sample sequenced in a study of blood T cell repertoires in COVID-19. Clones were read by immunoSEQ multiplex PCR, and TCRdb kept only the in-frame ones, dropping some. The repertoire includes roughly 300,000 clones, 85% of them detected once, and 6% to 9% sits in the top ten. Sequenced sample: peripheral blood. These receptors were collected from a human donor in a cohort sampled during active COVID-19.

This chain uses TRBV18 with TRBJ1-2; 9 bases match TRBD1. The CDR3 has 17 residues. Germline-derived CDR1 and CDR2 are KGHSH and LQKENI. Germline trimming cut 3 bases from V and 7 bases from J; bases unmatched to any gene: 15. CDR3 sequence (DNA): TGTGCCAGCTCACCGGATTCCCCGGGACAGGGTTTGACTGGCTACACCTTC. This gives the protein CASSPDSPGQGLTGYTF.

The chain recombines TRBV7-9 with TRBJ1-1, with TRBD1 identical over 9 bases. V dropped 4 bases and J dropped 1; count of bases not matched to a gene: 4. Germline V CDR1 and CDR2: SEHNR, FQNEAQ (reference sequence). This CDR3 spans 15 amino acids. This chain's CDR3 is CASSSQGQGNTEAFF. CDR3 DNA sequence: TGTGCCAGCAGCTCACAGGGACAGGGGAACACTGAAGCTTTCTTT.

The rearrangement links TRBV5-6 to TRBJ2-7; D call uncertain. Germline V CDR1 and CDR2: SGHDT, YYEEEE. Trimming removed 0 bases from V and 2 bases from J, with 9 bases in between. The CDR3 runs 14 residues. The CDR3, as DNA: TGTGCCAGCAGCTTGGTGCAAGGAGCCTACGAGCAGTACTTC. Protein product: CASSLVQGAYEQYF.

This clone was recorded a few times. The CDR3: CASSQQVSNQPQHF. CDR3 in DNA: TGTGCCAGCAGCCAACAGGTTAGCAATCAGCCCCAGCATTTT. The chain combines TRBV3-1 (or the pseudogene TRBV3-2) with TRBJ1-5; D unresolved. This CDR3 is built from 14 residues. CDR1 LGHDT and CDR2 YNNKEL come from the germline V gene (reference sequence). Trimming took 2 bases from V and 0 from J, leaving 5 bases between them.

The CDR3 protein is CASSESYRYRGNQPQHF. CDR3 sequence (DNA): TGTGCCAGCAGTGAATCATACCGGTACAGGGGAAATCAGCCCCAGCATTTT. The chain combines TRBV2 with TRBJ1-5; 7 positions agree with TRBD1. Germline CDR1 reads SNHLY; CDR2 reads FYNNEI. The CDR3 extends over 17 amino acids. The V gene end was trimmed by 2 bases and the J gene end by 4 bases; junction bases not matched to a gene: 11.

CDR3 bases: TGTGCCAGTAGTATTACAGTGACAAACACTGAAGCTTTCTTT. It encodes CASSITVTNTEAFF. The chain employs TRBV19 and TRBJ1-1; no firm D call. The ends were cut back, 3 bases at V and 2 bases at J, with 10 bases in the middle. CDR3 length: 14 residues. Germline V gene lookup returns CDR1 LNHDA and CDR2 SQIVND (reference sequence).

The chain combines TRBV5-6 with TRBJ2-2, with D perhaps TRBD1 (6 bases). The V gene's germline CDR1 is SGHDT and CDR2 YYEEEE. With 1 base removed from V and 6 bases from J, the gap between germline ends came to 16 bases. The CDR3 runs to 16 residues. In nucleotides, the CDR3 is TGTGCCAGCAGCTTGTTGGGCAGGGGAAGGTCCGGGGAGCTGTTTTTT. It yields the protein CASSLLGRGRSGELFF.

Comment on this clone: This specimen includes other DNA sequences encoding the same CDR3. The rearrangement uses TRBV7-3 and TRBJ2-2, with unresolved D. Trimming took 1 base from V and 2 from J, leaving 5 bases between them. Germline CDR1 reads SGHTA; CDR2 reads FQGTGA. The CDR3 is 14 amino acids. The CDR3 reads CASSLSGNTGELFF. The CDR3 DNA sequence: TGTGCCAGCAGCTTAAGCGGTAACACCGGGGAGCTGTTTTTT.

The chain combines TRBV4-1 with TRBJ2-3; 8 nucleotides agree with TRBD2. CDR3 size: 14 residues. The V segment lost 5 bases and the J segment 5 bases; nucleotides outside the gene matches: 6. Per germline, CDR1 MGHRA and CDR2 YSYEKL. The CDR3 loop is CASSSGGVVDTQYF. The CDR3 DNA sequence: TGCGCCAGCAGCTCGGGGGGGGTGGTAGATACGCAGTATTTT.

The V call is TRBV18, the J call TRBJ2-7; TRBD1 matches at 9 bases. Germline trimming cut 2 bases from V and 2 bases from J; bases unmatched to any gene: 7. The CDR3 totals 16 residues. CDR1 is KGHSH and CDR2 is LQKENI in the germline V gene. The CDR3 is CASSPSPGQGTYEQYF. CDR3 nucleotide sequence: TGTGCCAGCTCACCATCTCCGGGACAGGGAACCTACGAGCAGTACTTC.